Below are 14 T cell receptor beta chains sequenced from a single sample in a study of T cell repertoires in cytomegalovirus infection. TCRdb re-called the reads through MiXCR, storing one row per CDR3 protein. Of a few hundred thousand distinct CDR3 sequences listed, about 39% are singletons. Their specific antigens are unknown. The material sequenced was cultured PBMCs, taken from culture after CMV antigen stimulation. All receptors derive from a human donor in good health (CMV status not recorded). Some clones in this sample may be carry-over from other donors' samples.

V and J are TRBV5-4 and TRBJ1-1, with 8 bases aligning to TRBD1. Trimming cost V 4 bases and J 3 bases; bases outside gene matches: 11. Looked up from germline, CDR1 is SGHNT and CDR2 is YYREEE (reference sequence). This CDR3 spans 16 amino acids. CDR3 protein: CASSPDRGERDTEAFF. CDR3 DNA: TGTGCCAGCAGCCCTGACAGGGGCGAAAGGGACACTGAAGCTTTCTTT. Full variable domain (remainder filled in from reference TRBV5-4 and TRBJ1-1): ETGVTQSPTHLIKTRGQQVTLRCSSQSGHNTVSWYQQALGQGPQFIFQYYREEENGRGNFPPRFSGLQFPNYSSELNVNALELDDSALYLCASSPDRGERDTEAFFGQGTRLTVV.

CDR3 protein: CASSLTGVSGYTF. The CDR3, as DNA: TGTGCCAGCAGCTTAACGGGGGTGTCGGGCTACACCTTC. The chain joins TRBV7-2 to TRBJ1-2; possibly TRBD1 for D (5 bases). V gave up 2 bases and J gave up 8 bases, with 12 bases separating them. CDR1 and CDR2 from the germline V gene are SGHTA and FQGNSA. The CDR3 spans 13 residues.

The genes are TRBV29-1 and TRBJ2-1; 10 bases are a match to TRBD2. V gave up 4 bases and J gave up 5 bases; unmatched junction bases: 17. Germline V lookup: CDR1 SQVTM, CDR2 ANQGSEA. The CDR3 consists of 18 residues. CDR3 coding DNA: TGCAGCGTTGGGCACCGTAAAGCGGGAGGGCCGAGGGACAATGAGCAGTTCTTC. It is translated as CSVGHRKAGGPRDNEQFF.

This chain links TRBV9 with TRBJ1-2; possible D gene TRBD1, 5 bases. Trimming removed 0 bases from V and 6 bases from J, with 15 bases in between. The CDR3 runs 15 residues. Germline assignment: CDR1 SGDLS and CDR2 YYNGEE. The CDR3 loop reads CASSVDLTGGDGYTF. DNA of the CDR3: TGTGCCAGCAGCGTAGACCTTACCGGGGGGGATGGCTACACCTTC. Using reference TRBV9 and TRBJ1-2 for the parts outside the CDR3, the full variable domain is DSGVTQTPKHLITATGQRVTLRCSPRSGDLSVYWYQQSLDQGLQFLIQYYNGEERAKGNILERFSAQQFPDLHSELNLSSLELGDSALYFCASSVDLTGGDGYTFGSGTRLTVV.

CDR3 DNA: TGTGCCAGCAGCTTAATCCCTAACGAGCAGTACTTC. It is translated as CASSLIPNEQYF. This rearrangement joins TRBV7-8 to TRBJ2-7, with D unresolved. CDR1 is SGHVS and CDR2 is FQNEAQ in the germline V gene. This CDR3 has 12 residues. V lost 2 bases and J lost 5, with 7 bases in between.

The chain combines TRBV7-2 with TRBJ1-5; 11 nucleotides agree with TRBD1. V was pared by 5 bases and J by 4 bases, with 7 bases of the junction left unmatched. Germline-derived CDR1 and CDR2 are SGHTA and FQGNSA. The CDR3 loop spans 16 amino acids. The CDR3 reads CASSGQGALGNQPQHF. The CDR3, as DNA: TGTGCCAGCAGCGGACAGGGGGCCCTAGGGAATCAGCCCCAGCATTTT.

The chain uses TRBV7-2 and TRBJ2-2; 9 bases fit TRBD1. Germline CDR1 and CDR2: SGHTA and FQGNSA. The CDR3 runs to 14 residues. V lost 4 bases and J lost 7; bases outside the gene matches: 4. The CDR3 protein is CASSSGDRVGELFF. The CDR3 bases are TGTGCCAGCAGCTCAGGGGACAGGGTCGGGGAGCTGTTTTTT.

The J gene is TRBJ1-6, the V gene TRBV6-1; a possible D gene is TRBD1 (6 bases). V was clipped by 2 bases and J by 7 bases, with 9 bases between them. This CDR3 has 14 residues. CDR1 is MNHNS, CDR2 SASEGT, per germline. The DNA for the CDR3 is TGTGCCAGCAGTGAAACAGGGCAGAATTCACCCCTCCACTTT. This sequence encodes CASSETGQNSPLHF.

This clonotype was recorded a few times. The genes are TRBV7-8 and TRBJ2-1; TRBD2 matches 7 bases. The germline V gene has CDR1 SGHVS and CDR2 FQNEAQ. The CDR3 loop spans 18 amino acids. Germline trimming cut 4 bases from V and 4 bases from J; bases unmatched to any gene: 16. In DNA, the CDR3 is TGTGCCAGCAGCTCCCAGAGCGGGACTAATATTTGGTACAATGAGCAGTTCTTC. Translated, it gives CASSSQSGTNIWYNEQFF.

V and J are TRBV6-5 and TRBJ1-1; D remains ambiguous. In germline, CDR1 is MNHEY, CDR2 SVGAGI. V shed 11 bases and J shed 4 bases, with 14 bases lying between them. The CDR3 consists of 12 residues. CDR3 sequence: CALSRNCTEAFF. As DNA, the CDR3 is TGTGCCCTCTCCCGTAATTGCACTGAAGCTTTCTTT.

The chain combines TRBV6-6 with TRBJ1-4; D may be TRBD1 (5 bases). Looked up from germline, CDR1 is MNHNY and CDR2 is SVGAGI (reference sequence). The CDR3 length is 16 residues. Between the trimmed V and J ends, which lost 5 bases and 3 bases, there was a span of 16 bases. The CDR3, as DNA: TGTGCCAGCAGTCAATCACCCGCGGGACCTAATGAAAAACTGTTTTTT. Protein: CASSQSPAGPNEKLFF.

The CDR3 DNA reads TGTGCCAGCGACCAGGGGAGTCGAGAAAAACTGTTTTTT. Protein sequence: CASDQGSREKLFF. The chain recombines TRBV19 with TRBJ1-4; maybe TRBD1 (6 bases). Trimming took off 9 bases at V and 8 bases at J, with 16 bases between the two ends. The CDR3 sequence is 13 residues long. CDR1 is LNHDA and CDR2 is SQIVND in the germline V gene (reference sequence).

The chain is built from TRBV20-1 and TRBJ2-1, with 10 bases lining up with TRBD2. Germline loops: CDR1 DFQATT, CDR2 SNEGSKA (reference sequence). Trimming at V came to 0 bases and at J to 3 bases, leaving 11 bases not matched to a gene. The CDR3 is 18 residues long. The CDR3 coding sequence is TGCAGTGCTAGAGATCTAGTGACAACTAGCGGGGACTACAATGAGCAGTTCTTC. Its translation is CSARDLVTTSGDYNEQFF.

The V and J genes are TRBV18 and TRBJ1-2; D perhaps matches TRBD1 (5 bases). Germline assignment: CDR1 KGHSH and CDR2 LQKENI. Deletions cut 1 base from V and 2 bases from J, with 8 bases between. This CDR3 spans 14 amino acids. The CDR3 DNA reads as TGTGCCAGCTCACCACAACCAGGGAACTATGGCTACACCTTC. As protein: CASSPQPGNYGYTF.